This T cell receptor beta chain is drawn from a study of blood T cell repertoires in COVID-19. Study details: Some COVID-19 samples were acute and others convalescent; all came from the United States, Italy and Spain.

Cohorts were based on clinical histories the participants reported. Recovered Cohort 3 donors showed two negative PCRs, clearance, or symptom resolution. Original handling: Counts of nucleated cells, estimated from reference gene primer amplification, were obtained. TCRdb's copy holds only in-frame clones and misses some; the assay was immunoSEQ multiplex PCR. The DNA gave D and trimming, while V, J and clone size come from that table. The table records almost 250,000 clones, around nine tenths of them present only once. The clonotype comes from a woman in her twenties or thirties who had recovered from COVID-19. Input material: PBMCs or T cells enriched from blood (not recorded which).

The chain's CDR3 is CASRGLGDEQFF. Written as DNA, the CDR3 is TGTGCCAGCAGGGGACTAGGGGATGAGCAGTTCTTC. The chain recombines TRBV2 with TRBJ2-1, with 8 bases matching TRBD2. CDR1 is SNHLY, CDR2 FYNNEI, per germline. V was clipped by 6 bases and J by 8 bases; unmatched bases: 3. The CDR3 covers 12 residues.